The clone carrying this TCR beta chain came up once. What it recognizes is unknown. Produced via immunoSEQ multiplex PCR; TCRdb's table is partial and in-frame only. The table lists around 1,200 clones, roughly 69% of them singletons. This specimen comes from a study of coeliac disease. Study details: Each coeliac patient was active, refractory type I, or diet-controlled.

The germline gives CDR1 SGHNT, CDR2 YYREEE (reference sequence). Trimming removed 4 bases at V and 6 bases at J, with 14 bases between. The CDR3 covers 13 residues. Whole-study results and caveats: Of coeliac lamina propria samples, about 55% of the 18 held published gliadin-specific TRB sequences, versus 1 of 6 controls. Lower clonality than controls marked TRB and TRG repertoires from active celiac intraepithelial and lamina propria samples. Largely private TRB repertoires meant most sequences were sample-unique.

The genes are TRBV5-4 and TRBJ2-7, with TRBD1 as a possible D gene (5 bases). The sequencing input was lamina propria lymphocytes from the gut. This receptor was obtained from a woman between 40 and 55 years old with celiac disease on a gluten-free diet, and with hypertension. The CDR3 here is CASSGHPRGEQYF. The CDR3 region has the DNA TGTGCCAGCAGCGGACATCCCCGTGGCGAGCAGTACTTC.